This T cell receptor (beta chain) was captured in a study of immune evolution from preneoplasia to lung adenocarcinoma. Overall study context: HLA loss of heterozygosity: about 7% AIS, over 12% MIA, approximately 31% ADC, none AAH. Study-level findings and limits: Normal lung had highest clonality; later lesions appeared denser, more diverse.

Trimming stripped 5 bases from V and 3 bases from J, with 17 bases between. Germline CDR1 is SQVTM and CDR2 is ANQGSEA. The CDR3 consists of 14 residues. With respect to this clone: What it binds is not known.

Produced via immunoSEQ multiplex PCR; TCRdb's table is partial and in-frame only. This table has 9,200 or so clones, over 75% appearing once. This TCR was sampled from a donor at least 70 years old with lung adenocarcinoma. The sample taken for sequencing was FFPE minimally invasive lung adenocarcinoma tissue. The chain has TRBV29-1 and TRBJ2-7; D may be TRBD1 (6 bases). This chain's CDR3 is CSVKGSRGSYEQYF. CDR3 nucleotide sequence: TGCAGCGTTAAGGGGTCCAGGGGTAGCTACGAGCAGTACTTC.